This T cell receptor beta chain comes out of a study of blood T cell repertoires in COVID-19. For the study at large: Sample material is recorded as cDNA or gDNA derived from T cells, B-cell-depleted T cells, or PBMCs.

The table came from immunoSEQ multiplex PCR; TCRdb's copy has only in-frame clones and leaves some out. Counted here are some 270,000 clones, approximately 83% occurring once; the ten biggest clones make up around 10%. The junction had 4 bases not matched to a gene; V was cut back by 2 bases and J by 2 bases. Germline CDR1 is GTSNPN and CDR2 is SVGIG (reference sequence). The CDR3 contains 14 residues. The TCR was taken from a woman in her 70s with acute or convalescent COVID-19. What was sequenced was peripheral blood. This chain uses TRBV30 with TRBJ1-1; TRBD1 matches 8 bases. DNA for the CDR3: TGTGCCTGGAGTCCACAGGGGGGAAACACTGAAGCTTTCTTT. It specifies CAWSPQGGNTEAFF.